The 12 T cell receptor beta chains in this list originate from one sample, sequenced in a study of response to subunit inactivated influenza vaccine. Via MiXCR, TCRdb re-called the RT-PCR reads, giving one row per CDR3 protein. The top ten clones hold around 7.3% of a sample with approximately 730,000 distinct CDR3 sequences, approximately 15% of them seen once. The sequenced sample was PBMCs from blood, obtained less than 15 days before vaccination. The source of these receptors is a man between 50 and 59 years old who received an inactivated influenza vaccine.

This clonotype was seen many times. The V and J genes are TRBV18 and TRBJ1-1, with D possibly TRBD1 on 5 matching bases. Germline V CDR1 and CDR2: KGHSH, LQKENI. V dropped 2 bases and J dropped 1 base, with 11 bases sitting between them. This CDR3 has 15 residues. The CDR3 region is CASSPSITGNTEAFF. CDR3 nucleotides: TGTGCCAGCTCACCATCGATAACAGGGAACACTGAAGCTTTCTTT.

This clonotype showed up just a few times. The rearrangement links TRBV4-2 to TRBJ2-3; the match to TRBD2 covers 8 bases. J was trimmed by 3 bases and V by 7 bases; bases with no gene match: 3. The length of the CDR3 is 13 residues. The V gene's germline CDR1 is LGHNA and CDR2 YNFKEQ. The CDR3 loop reads CASTPGGTDTQYF. The CDR3 nucleotides are TGTGCCAGCACCCCGGGGGGGACAGATACGCAGTATTTT.

This clonotype was counted between two and nine times. The chain recombines TRBV24-1 with TRBJ2-7, with 8 nucleotides matching TRBD2. Germline loops: CDR1 KGHDR, CDR2 SFDVKD. Unmatched junction bases numbered 4, after V lost 4 bases and J lost 6 bases. This CDR3 has 13 residues. CDR3 sequence (DNA): TGTGCCACCAGTGACTATACTAGCGGCGAGCAGTACTTC. Encoded protein: CATSDYTSGEQYF.

This clonotype was counted many times. The chain's CDR3 is CASSQNSGSFETQYF. The CDR3 DNA reads as TGTGCCAGCAGCCAAAATAGCGGGAGCTTTGAGACCCAGTACTTC. The chain joins TRBV7-2 to TRBJ2-5, with 9 bases fitting TRBD2. CDR3 size: 15 residues. The J segment lost 5 bases and the V segment lost 5 bases, leaving 9 bases of the junction unmatched. Germline CDR1 SGHTA, CDR2 FQGNSA.

The chain couples TRBV12-3 or TRBV12-4 to TRBJ2-1; 7 bases map to TRBD2. Trimming took 6 bases from V and 3 from J; bases not matched to a gene: 8. The CDR3 has 15 residues. For the CDR3, the DNA is TGTGCCAGCAGGCCGGGACTATCGGGCTACAATGAGCAGTTCTTC. It encodes CASRPGLSGYNEQFF.

This clonotype was picked up a small number of times. This chain uses TRBV12-3 or TRBV12-4 with TRBJ2-2, with D perhaps assigned TRBD1 or TRBD2 (5 bases each). This CDR3 has 16 residues. V lost 7 bases and J 5 bases, leaving 20 bases between the germline ends. The CDR3 DNA is TGTGCCAGCACCAGTTACGGGGCGAGAAATACCGGGGAGCTGTTTTTT. Protein sequence: CASTSYGARNTGELFF.

V and J are TRBV27 and TRBJ2-7, with no clear D. Germline-derived CDR1 and CDR2 are MNHEY and SMNVEV (reference sequence). Trimming left V 4 bases short and J 7 bases short, with 23 bases between. The CDR3 is made up of 16 amino acids. The CDR3 DNA reads as TGTGCCAGCAGTTATCCTCTTCTAACACGGACGAGGGAGCAGTACTTC. Its translation: CASSYPLLTRTREQYF.

In this sample, this clonotype turned up a few times. The chain links TRBV5-6 to TRBJ1-2, with 9 positions matching TRBD1. Trimming at V came to 4 bases and at J to 5 bases, leaving 12 bases not matched to a gene. The CDR3 consists of 16 residues. Germline V gene sequence: CDR1 SGHDT, CDR2 YYEEEE. The CDR3 region has the DNA TGTGCCAGCAGCATGGGACAGGGTTCAGCGGGGTATGGCTACACCTTC. This translates into CASSMGQGSAGYGYTF.

CDR3 in amino acids: CASSESGEGQPQHF. For the CDR3, the DNA is TGTGCCAGCAGTGAATCAGGAGAGGGTCAGCCCCAGCATTTT. The chain recombines TRBV25-1 with TRBJ1-5; D remains unclear. V was clipped by 1 base and J by 6 bases, with 10 bases between them. The CDR3 has 14 residues. The germline CDR1 and CDR2 sequences are MGHDK and SYGVNS.

This rearrangement joins TRBV5-1 to TRBJ2-5; D may correspond to TRBD1 or TRBD2 (5 bases each). The CDR3 runs to 17 residues. CDR1 is SGHRS and CDR2 is YFSETQ in the germline V gene. The V and J ends lost 4 bases and 5 bases respectively, with 24 bases between them. CDR3 in DNA: TGCGCCAGCAGCACCTCTCCCGGGACGGGGCGCGGGGAGACCCAGTACTTC. The encoded protein is CASSTSPGTGRGETQYF.

This clonotype appeared a single time. The chain employs TRBV4-1 and TRBJ1-2; D may be TRBD1 (5 bases). The V gene lost 4 bases and the J gene lost 0 bases, with 15 bases spanning the gap. The CDR3 sequence is 16 residues long. Germline CDR1 is MGHRA and CDR2 is YSYEKL. CDR3 loop: CASSPAWTITNYGYTF. The CDR3, as DNA: TGCGCCAGCAGCCCGGCTTGGACAATCACTAACTATGGCTACACCTTC.

Here the CDR3 DNA reads TGTGCCAGCAGTTACTTTCGCGGGAGCGTATCTTCCGGGGAGCTGTTTTTT. It specifies CASSYFRGSVSSGELFF. This chain links TRBV6-5 with TRBJ2-2; the match to TRBD2 covers 7 bases. The CDR3 length is 17 residues. V was clipped by 1 base and J by 6 bases; unmatched bases: 11. Germline V gives CDR1 MNHEY, CDR2 SVGAGI.